The 22 T cell receptor beta chains below were found in one sample sequenced in a study of OX40 agonist ivuxolimab in advanced cancers. The protocol was immunoSEQ multiplex PCR, while the TCRdb copy is restricted to in-frame clones and leaves out a portion. The sample has about 66,000 clones; approximately 81% are singletons. Sequencing used CD4+ or CD8+ T cells sorted from blood, obtained in a trial of the OX40 agonist ivuxolimab. The receptors were gathered from an adult with an advanced solid tumor such as melanoma, head and neck, liver or kidney cancer.

This rearrangement joins TRBV5-1 to TRBJ1-2; maybe TRBD1 (6 bases). The CDR3 contains 14 residues. Germline CDR1 and CDR2: SGHRS and YFSETQ. V gave up 0 bases and J gave up 8 bases, with 14 bases separating them. The CDR3 is CASSLEVRGRGYTF. CDR3 in DNA: TGCGCCAGCAGCTTGGAGGTCAGGGGAAGGGGCTACACCTTC.

The chain couples TRBV7-2 to TRBJ1-6; D possibly corresponds to TRBD1 (5 bases). Trimming stripped 0 bases from V and 0 bases from J, with 15 bases between. The CDR3 runs to 19 residues. From germline, CDR1 is SGHTA and CDR2 FQGNSA. The CDR3 loop reads CASSLAELGDSSYNSPLHF. CDR3 nucleotide sequence: TGTGCCAGCAGCTTAGCGGAATTGGGGGATAGCTCCTATAATTCACCCCTCCACTTT. Using reference TRBV7-2 and TRBJ1-6 for the parts outside the CDR3, the full variable domain is GAGVSQSPSNKVTEKGKDVELRCDPISGHTALYWYRQSLGQGLEFLIYFQGNSAPDKSGLPSDRFSAERTGGSVSTLTIQRTQQEDSAVYLCASSLAELGDSSYNSPLHFGNGTRLTVT.

This chain links TRBV6-5 with TRBJ2-7; 8 bases agree with TRBD2. This CDR3 has 11 residues. Germline V lookup: CDR1 MNHEY, CDR2 SVGAGI. The ends lost 11 bases at V and 2 bases at J; junction bases unmatched: 2. In DNA, the CDR3 is TGTGCCGAGGGACTAGCCTACGAGCAGTACTTC. Residues: CAEGLAYEQYF.

This clone came up once. The rearrangement joins TRBV18 to TRBJ2-7, with D perhaps matching TRBD1 (5 bases). The germline V and J ends were trimmed by 2 bases and 4 bases, with 12 bases remaining between them. This CDR3 has 14 amino acids. CDR1 is KGHSH, CDR2 LQKENI, per germline. The CDR3 loop reads CASSPEAGRYEQYF. DNA of the CDR3: TGTGCCAGCTCACCAGAGGCAGGGCGGTACGAGCAGTACTTC.

About this clone itself: The same CDR3 arises from other DNA sequences in this sample as well. The J gene is TRBJ2-7, the V gene TRBV28; D remains ambiguous. V was clipped by 7 bases and J by 1 base, with 14 bases between them. Germline V lookup: CDR1 MDHEN, CDR2 SYDVKM. The CDR3 contains 14 residues. The CDR3 loop reads CASIPRGRSYEQYF. In DNA, the CDR3 is TGTGCCAGCATCCCGAGAGGACGATCCTACGAGCAGTACTTC.

This clone was counted between two and nine times. This chain connects TRBV27 to TRBJ2-4, with 8 positions matching TRBD1. Germline trimming cut 2 bases from V and 2 bases from J; bases unmatched to any gene: 8. This CDR3 comprises 17 residues. The germline CDR1 and CDR2 sequences are MNHEY and SMNVEV (reference sequence). The CDR3 DNA reads as TGTGCCAGCAGTTTAATCGGACAGGGAAGGACCAAAAACATTCAGTACTTC. Its protein product is CASSLIGQGRTKNIQYF.

This chain uses TRBV7-2 with TRBJ1-5; possibly TRBD1 for D (5 bases). Germline V gene lookup returns CDR1 SGHTA and CDR2 FQGNSA. The CDR3 has 15 amino acids. V lost 5 bases to trimming and J lost 2 bases, with 13 bases between them. CDR3 loop: CASSPQRGGNQPQHF. DNA for the CDR3: TGTGCCAGCAGCCCCCAGAGGGGTGGCAATCAGCCCCAGCATTTT.

The V and J genes are TRBV5-1 and TRBJ2-1; 15 bases map to TRBD2. V was pared by 4 bases and J by 5 bases, with 10 bases of the junction left unmatched. This CDR3 contains 18 residues. CDR1 SGHRS and CDR2 YFSETQ come from the germline V gene. The CDR3 sequence is CASSPGLAGGLVNNEQFF. DNA for the CDR3: TGCGCCAGCAGCCCTGGACTAGCGGGGGGGCTAGTGAACAATGAGCAGTTCTTC.

This CDR3 reads CASSYLGQFNEKLFF. DNA for the CDR3: TGTGCCAGCAGTTACTTGGGGCAGTTTAATGAAAAACTGTTTTTT. The chain carries TRBV6-5 and TRBJ1-4, with TRBD1 as a possible D gene (5 bases). The V gene lost 1 base and the J gene lost 4 bases, with 10 bases spanning the gap. The germline gives CDR1 MNHEY, CDR2 SVGAGI. The CDR3 covers 15 residues.

CDR3 region: CASSEGQVYEQYF. The CDR3 DNA reads TGTGCCAGCAGTGAAGGACAGGTCTACGAGCAGTACTTC. The chain carries TRBV2 and TRBJ2-7; D might be TRBD1 (6 bases). V lost 1 base to trimming and J lost 3 bases, with 7 bases between them. From germline, CDR1 is SNHLY and CDR2 FYNNEI. This CDR3 comprises 13 residues.

V usage is TRBV7-2 and J usage is TRBJ1-6, with TRBD1 as a possible D gene (5 bases). V was pared by 5 bases and J by 3 bases, with 8 bases between. There are 14 residues in the CDR3. The V gene's germline CDR1 is SGHTA and CDR2 FQGNSA. CDR3 loop: CASSPDSYNSPLHF. As DNA, the CDR3 is TGTGCCAGCAGCCCTGACAGCTATAATTCACCCCTCCACTTT.

The chain employs TRBV14 and TRBJ1-1; no definite D call. The CDR3 covers 17 residues. Germline V gives CDR1 SGHDN, CDR2 FVKESK. V was trimmed by 1 base and J by 1 base, leaving 16 bases between them. CDR3 DNA sequence: TGTGCCAGCAGCCAAGGCGGTGGGTTTGGTTGGAACACTGAAGCTTTCTTT. It specifies CASSQGGGFGWNTEAFF.

The J gene is TRBJ1-1, the V gene TRBV19; D uncertain. With 6 bases removed from V and 0 bases from J, the gap between germline ends came to 11 bases. The CDR3 is 14 residues long. Germline-derived CDR1 and CDR2 are LNHDA and SQIVND (reference sequence). The CDR3: CASSHVGMNTEAFF. DNA of the CDR3: TGTGCCAGTAGCCACGTCGGCATGAACACTGAAGCTTTCTTT.

The V call is TRBV7-9, the J call TRBJ2-2, with D hard to call. With 2 bases removed from V and 3 bases from J, the gap between germline ends came to 7 bases. Germline assignment: CDR1 SEHNR and CDR2 FQNEAQ (reference sequence). CDR3 length: 14 residues. The CDR3 DNA follows: TGTGCCAGCAGCTTATCAATGTACACCGGGGAGCTGTTTTTT. Its protein product is CASSLSMYTGELFF. The full variable domain, its missing parts supplied by reference TRBV7-9 and TRBJ2-2, is DTGVSQNPRHKITKRGQNVTFRCDPISEHNRLYWYRQTLGQGPEFLTYFQNEAQLEKSRLLSDRFSAERPKGSFSTLEIQRTEQGDSAMYLCASSLSMYTGELFFGEGSRLTVL.

The V call is TRBV7-3, the J call TRBJ2-5; 9 nucleotides match TRBD2. Losses at the gene ends were 5 bases for V and 5 bases for J; bases not matched to a gene: 15. Per germline, CDR1 SGHTA and CDR2 FQGTGA. The CDR3 is 17 amino acids. The CDR3 bases are TGTGCCAGCAGCCCCCAGGATAGCGGGAGAACTAGGGAGACCCAGTACTTC. It encodes CASSPQDSGRTRETQYF.

This chain links TRBV15 with TRBJ1-5, with D maybe TRBD1 (5 bases). The V and J ends lost 10 bases and 0 bases respectively, with 16 bases between them. Germline-derived CDR1 and CDR2 are LNHNV and YYDKDF (reference sequence). The CDR3 consists of 15 residues. CDR3: CAIGGDGYSNQPQHF. In DNA form, the CDR3 reads TGTGCCATCGGGGGTGACGGCTATAGCAATCAGCCCCAGCATTTT. The full variable domain, rest sourced from reference TRBV15 and TRBJ1-5, is DAMVIQNPRYQVTQFGKPVTLSCSQTLNHNVMYWYQQKSSQAPKLLFHYYDKDFNNEADTPDNFQSRRPNTSFCFLDIRSPGLGDTAMYLCAIGGDGYSNQPQHFGDGTRLSIL.

The DNA of the CDR3 is TGTGCCAGCAGCCCCGACAGGGGTAGGGCAGATACGCAGTATTTT. Its protein is CASSPDRGRADTQYF. This sequence joins TRBV6-1 and TRBJ2-3; 8 nucleotides align to TRBD1. From germline, CDR1 is MNHNS and CDR2 SASEGT. V lost 6 bases to trimming and J lost 4 bases; unmatched junction nucleotides: 9. This CDR3 spans 15 amino acids.

This clone was counted between two and nine times. This chain uses TRBV30 with TRBJ1-1; tentative D call: TRBD1 (5 bases). CDR3 size: 12 residues. Germline values: CDR1 GTSNPN, CDR2 SVGIG (reference sequence). The V end was cut by 2 bases, the J end by 7 bases, with 11 bases between. CDR3 coding DNA: TGTGCCTGGAGTTCCGGAGGGGTTGAAGCTTTCTTT. Encoded protein: CAWSSGGVEAFF.

About this clone: The same CDR3 is also encoded by other DNA sequences in this sample. The chain has TRBV29-1 and TRBJ2-1; D gene uncertain. V lost 4 bases, J lost 4 bases, and 5 bases lay in between. In germline, CDR1 is SQVTM, CDR2 ANQGSEA. This CDR3 has 11 amino acids. The CDR3 DNA follows: TGCAGCGTTGGGCTTTACAATGAGCAGTTCTTC. Its protein product is CSVGLYNEQFF.

The rearrangement joins TRBV18 to TRBJ2-1; perhaps TRBD2 as D (6 bases). The CDR3 consists of 17 residues. Germline CDR1 is KGHSH and CDR2 is LQKENI. V was shortened by 5 bases and J by 0 bases, with 17 bases between the two germline ends. The CDR3 is CASSEGRPRSSYNEQFF. The CDR3 DNA sequence: TGTGCCAGCTCAGAAGGGAGGCCCCGGAGCTCCTACAATGAGCAGTTCTTC.

J is TRBJ2-7 and V is TRBV27, with TRBD2 identical over 11 bases. With 5 bases clipped from V and 0 bases from J, the junction kept 6 bases outside the gene matches. This CDR3 has 16 amino acids. Germline CDR1 reads MNHEY; CDR2 reads SMNVEV (reference sequence). The CDR3 sequence is CASSILAGEGSYEQYF. The CDR3 DNA reads TGTGCCAGCAGTATACTAGCGGGAGAGGGCTCCTACGAGCAGTACTTC.

This sequence joins TRBV4-1 and TRBJ2-3, with TRBD2 matching 14 bases. The CDR3 covers 17 residues. CDR1 is MGHRA, CDR2 YSYEKL, per germline. With 5 bases clipped from V and 4 bases from J, the junction kept 8 bases outside the gene matches. The CDR3 here is CASSVRLAGGGADTQYF. The CDR3 DNA follows: TGCGCCAGCAGCGTTCGACTAGCGGGAGGGGGGGCAGATACGCAGTATTTT.